The 9 T cell receptor beta chains reported below all come from one sample, sequenced in a study of OX40 agonist ivuxolimab in advanced cancers. TCRdb keeps only in-frame clones here, not all; method: immunoSEQ multiplex PCR. The sample lists 65,000 to 100,000 clones, more than 85% seen once, with roughly 6.9% in the top ten. The sample in question was CD4+ or CD8+ T cells sorted from blood, obtained in a trial of the OX40 agonist ivuxolimab. All receptors come from an adult with an advanced solid tumor such as melanoma, head and neck, liver or kidney cancer.

The chain is built from TRBV19 and TRBJ2-1; either TRBD1 or TRBD2 may fit D (5 bases each). The CDR3 runs 17 residues. Germline CDR1 and CDR2: LNHDA and SQIVND (reference sequence). The germline V and J ends were trimmed by 6 bases and 6 bases, with 24 bases remaining between them. In nucleotides, the CDR3 is TGTGCCAGTAGCCCCTCCCCTCCGGGACCTTTTAGCAATGAGCAGTTCTTC. This gives the protein CASSPSPPGPFSNEQFF.

The chain couples TRBV28 to TRBJ2-7; 9 bases are a match to TRBD2. V gave up 6 bases and J gave up 5 bases; unmatched junction bases: 5. The CDR3 covers 13 residues. CDR1 is MDHEN and CDR2 is SYDVKM in the germline V gene. CDR3 sequence: CASSTSGRNEQYF. CDR3 coding DNA: TGTGCCAGCAGCACCAGCGGGAGGAACGAGCAGTACTTC.

The chain recombines TRBV2 with TRBJ2-3, with a possible D match to TRBD2 (5 bases). Germline V gene sequence: CDR1 SNHLY, CDR2 FYNNEI. V was shortened by 6 bases and J by 2 bases, with 18 bases between the two germline ends. This CDR3 has 16 amino acids. The CDR3 region is CASREAGPPITDTQYF. The DNA for the CDR3 is TGTGCCAGCAGGGAGGCGGGCCCCCCGATCACAGATACGCAGTATTTT. The complete variable domain, with remaining parts taken from reference TRBV2 and TRBJ2-3, reads EPEVTQTPSHQVTQMGQEVILRCVPISNHLYFYWYRQILGQKVEFLVSFYNNEISEKSEIFDDQFSVERPDGSNFTLKIRSTKLEDSAMYFCASREAGPPITDTQYFGPGTRLTVL.

The genes are TRBV6-6 and TRBJ1-1; D gene unclear. The CDR3 loop spans 12 amino acids. The germline V gene encodes CDR1 MNHNY and CDR2 SVGAGI (reference sequence). Trimming removed 7 bases at V and 11 bases at J, with 17 bases between. The CDR3 DNA sequence: TGTGCCAGCACTCCGACGGGTGGAGAGGCTTTCTTT. It encodes CASTPTGGEAFF.

The chain joins TRBV28 to TRBJ2-1, with D perhaps TRBD1 (6 bases). The CDR3 has 13 residues. CDR1 is MDHEN, CDR2 SYDVKM, per germline. Trimming stripped 9 bases from V and 4 bases from J, with 13 bases between. The CDR3 here is CASEGGGYNEQFF. CDR3 coding DNA: TGTGCCAGTGAAGGGGGTGGGTACAATGAGCAGTTCTTC. The full variable domain, rest sourced from reference TRBV28 and TRBJ2-1, is DVKVTQSSRYLVKRTGEKVFLECVQDMDHENMFWYRQDPGLGLRLIYFSYDVKMKEKGDIPEGYSVSREKKERFSLILESASTNQTSMYLCASEGGGYNEQFFGPGTRLTVL.

The chain uses TRBV11-2 and TRBJ1-1; D perhaps matches TRBD1 (5 bases). V lost 0 bases and J lost 5, with 10 bases in between. The CDR3 is 14 residues long. Germline V gene sequence: CDR1 SGHAT, CDR2 FQNNGV. CDR3 nucleotides: TGTGCCAGCAGCTTAGAAAGGGAGGGGACTGAAGCTTTCTTT. Encoded protein: CASSLEREGTEAFF.

V and J are TRBV10-3 and TRBJ2-7; no reliable D call. CDR3 length equals 13 residues. CDR1 is ENHRY, CDR2 SYGVKD, per germline. The V and J ends lost 0 bases and 9 bases respectively, with 12 bases between them. This CDR3 reads CAISESVTVTQYF. CDR3 DNA: TGTGCCATCAGTGAGTCCGTGACGGTCACGCAGTACTTC.

The chain has TRBV9 and TRBJ1-2, with D possibly being TRBD1 (5 bases). The CDR3 sequence is 15 residues long. The germline V and J ends were trimmed by 0 bases and 4 bases, with 13 bases remaining between them. CDR1 is SGDLS, CDR2 YYNGEE, per germline. Here the CDR3 DNA reads TGTGCCAGCAGCGTAGCTACAGGTGGCAGCTATGGCTACACCTTC. It codes for CASSVATGGSYGYTF.

The CDR3 loop is CASSFGTGNEQYF. The CDR3, as DNA: TGTGCCAGCAGTTTCGGGACAGGGAACGAGCAGTACTTC. The V call is TRBV6-5, the J call TRBJ2-7, with 9 bases aligning to TRBD1. This CDR3 has 13 amino acids. V shed 4 bases and J 5 bases; nucleotides not matched to a gene: 3. Germline V gene data show CDR1 as MNHEY and CDR2 as SVGAGI.